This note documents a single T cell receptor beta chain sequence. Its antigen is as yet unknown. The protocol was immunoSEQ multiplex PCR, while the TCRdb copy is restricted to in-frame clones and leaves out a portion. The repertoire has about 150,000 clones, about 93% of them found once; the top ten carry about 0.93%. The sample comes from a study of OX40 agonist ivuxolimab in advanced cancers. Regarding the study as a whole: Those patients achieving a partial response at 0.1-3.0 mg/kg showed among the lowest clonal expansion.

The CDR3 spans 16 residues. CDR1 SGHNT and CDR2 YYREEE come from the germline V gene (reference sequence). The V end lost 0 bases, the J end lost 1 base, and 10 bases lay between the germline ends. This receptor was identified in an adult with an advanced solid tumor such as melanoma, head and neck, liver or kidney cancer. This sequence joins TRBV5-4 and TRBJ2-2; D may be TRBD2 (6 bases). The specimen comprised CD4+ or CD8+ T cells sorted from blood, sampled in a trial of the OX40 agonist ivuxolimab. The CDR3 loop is CASSLVEGLNTGELFF. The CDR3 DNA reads TGTGCCAGCAGCTTGGTGGAGGGCCTGAACACCGGGGAGCTGTTTTTT.